Shown below are 32 T cell receptor beta chains from a single sample sequenced in a study of cytomegalovirus exposure and HLA in healthy donors. The primer mix had 60 Vbeta and 13 Jbeta primers. TCRdb's copy holds only in-frame clones and misses some; the assay was immunoSEQ multiplex PCR. The profile shows about 120,000 clones, 75% to 80% of them singletons. Sequencing was performed on PBMCs. These receptors were taken from a woman in her twenties or thirties in good health and CMV-seropositive.

The CDR3, as DNA: TGTGCCACCTCCGGGACAGGGGTTACTGAAGCTTTCTTT. This gives the protein CATSGTGVTEAFF. The rearrangement uses TRBV4-2 and TRBJ1-1; 10 bases line up with TRBD1. This CDR3 spans 13 amino acids. The germline V gene has CDR1 LGHNA and CDR2 YNFKEQ. V gave up 10 bases and J gave up 5 bases; unmatched junction bases: 7.

This chain uses TRBV4-1 with TRBJ1-1; D gene uncertain. The CDR3 contains 16 residues. The V and J ends lost 0 bases and 12 bases respectively, with 23 bases between them. Germline V gene lookup returns CDR1 MGHRA and CDR2 YSYEKL. The CDR3 region is CASSQDNSRARAGSFF. As DNA, the CDR3 is TGCGCCAGCAGCCAAGATAATTCAAGGGCCCGGGCGGGATCTTTCTTT.

This clone was detected only once. J is TRBJ1-4 and V is TRBV7-8, with a possible D match to TRBD1 (5 bases). V was cut by 7 bases and J by 5 bases, with 11 bases left in between. The CDR3 loop spans 13 amino acids. Germline V CDR1 and CDR2: SGHVS, FQNEAQ. CDR3 sequence reads: CASTDRENEKLFF. In DNA, the CDR3 is TGTGCCAGCACCGACAGAGAGAATGAAAAACTGTTTTTT.

This clone has only one observation. J is TRBJ2-1 and V is TRBV7-8; D might be TRBD1 (6 bases). Looked up from germline, CDR1 is SGHVS and CDR2 is FQNEAQ. The V and J ends lost 1 base and 2 bases respectively, with 27 bases between them. The CDR3 is made up of 21 amino acids. CDR3 in DNA: TGTGCCAGCAGCTTAGATGCCCCCCACGTTATGGGACAAACTCCCTACAATGAGCAGTTCTTC. As protein: CASSLDAPHVMGQTPYNEQFF.

This chain uses TRBV7-2 with TRBJ2-3, with no clear D. Trimming shortened V by 3 bases and J by 5 bases, and 12 bases separated the two germline ends. Per the germline V gene, CDR1 is SGHTA and CDR2 is FQGNSA. The CDR3 runs 14 residues. CDR3 sequence (DNA): TGTGCCAGCAGCTTGGGCGCCGGCCAAGATACGCAGTATTTT. It specifies CASSLGAGQDTQYF.

CDR3 nucleotides: TGCAGCGCCCGGACTAGCTACAATGAGCAGTTCTTC. It yields the protein CSARTSYNEQFF. This chain connects TRBV29-1 to TRBJ2-1, with TRBD2 matching 7 bases. Per the germline V gene, CDR1 is SQVTM and CDR2 is ANQGSEA. V lost 7 bases, J lost 3 bases, and 3 bases stayed unmatched. This CDR3 is 12 amino acids long.

In its sample, this clone was seen a few times. The V call is TRBV4-1, the J call TRBJ1-2; TRBD1 aligns across 9 bases. The V and J ends lost 0 bases and 4 bases, in that order; junction bases with no gene match: 6. Germline CDR1 is MGHRA and CDR2 is YSYEKL. CDR3 length: 16 residues. The CDR3 sequence is CASSQDPPGQGYGYTF. CDR3 DNA: TGCGCCAGCAGCCAAGATCCCCCGGGACAGGGCTATGGCTACACCTTC.

The genes are TRBV10-3 and TRBJ2-3, with TRBD1 as a possible D gene (6 bases). CDR1 is ENHRY, CDR2 SYGVKD, per germline. CDR3 length: 15 amino acids. Trimming stripped 6 bases from V and 0 bases from J, with 13 bases between. The CDR3 DNA is TGTGCCATCAGGGCCGGGACACTTAGCACAGATACGCAGTATTTT. It is translated as CAIRAGTLSTDTQYF.

The count of this clone is one. This chain joins TRBV5-1 and TRBJ1-4, with 7 bases fitting TRBD1. The CDR3 extends over 16 amino acids. After removal of 0 bases from V and 4 bases from J, the junction contained 6 bases not matched to a gene. Germline V gene data show CDR1 as SGHRS and CDR2 as YFSETQ. As DNA, the CDR3 is TGCGCCAGCAGCTTGGCCGGGACAGTCGTTAATGAAAAACTGTTTTTT. It specifies CASSLAGTVVNEKLFF.

This rearrangement joins TRBV20-1 to TRBJ2-1; D unresolved. The V and J ends lost 7 bases and 10 bases respectively, with 14 bases between them. The CDR3 consists of 11 residues. The germline gives CDR1 DFQATT, CDR2 SNEGSKA (reference sequence). Written as DNA, the CDR3 is TGCAGTGTAGAGAGGTTTGGGGAGCAGTTCTTC. Translated, it gives CSVERFGEQFF.

The chain uses TRBV5-1 and TRBJ2-5; unclear D gene. There are 11 residues in the CDR3. The germline V and J ends were trimmed by 4 bases and 5 bases, with 6 bases remaining between them. CDR1 is SGHRS, CDR2 YFSETQ, per germline. CDR3 coding DNA: TGCGCCAGCAGCGCGTTTGAGACCCAGTACTTC. Translation gives CASSAFETQYF. The full variable domain, in which reference TRBV5-1 and TRBJ2-5 provide the parts outside the CDR3, is KAGVTQTPRYLIKTRGQQVTLSCSPISGHRSVSWYQQTPGQGLQFLFEYFSETQRNKGNFPGRFSGRQFSNSRSEMNVSTLELGDSALYLCASSAFETQYFGPGTRLLVL.

This chain joins TRBV18 and TRBJ1-5, with TRBD1 as a possible D gene (6 bases). The CDR3 has 14 amino acids. With 3 bases removed from V and 7 bases from J, the gap between germline ends came to 13 bases. Germline CDR1 reads KGHSH; CDR2 reads LQKENI. The CDR3 is CASSPSGGGQPQHF. The CDR3 nucleotides are TGTGCCAGCTCACCGTCGGGGGGCGGCCAGCCCCAGCATTTT.

This clone was seen just once. This chain connects TRBV28 to TRBJ1-5; D perhaps matches TRBD1 (5 bases). Trimming stripped 7 bases from V and 6 bases from J, with 16 bases between. Germline loops: CDR1 MDHEN, CDR2 SYDVKM. The CDR3 has 14 amino acids. CDR3 in DNA: TGTGCCAGCACCGGGGGTAGTGGGCTTCAGCCCCAGCATTTT. Translating it yields CASTGGSGLQPQHF. Complete variable domain (other parts from reference TRBV28 and TRBJ1-5): DVKVTQSSRYLVKRTGEKVFLECVQDMDHENMFWYRQDPGLGLRLIYFSYDVKMKEKGDIPEGYSVSREKKERFSLILESASTNQTSMYLCASTGGSGLQPQHFGDGTRLSIL.

This clone occurred a few times. The chain combines TRBV19 with TRBJ2-1, with TRBD2 as a possible D gene (6 bases). This CDR3 region has 13 residues. CDR1 is LNHDA, CDR2 SQIVND, per germline (reference sequence). With 8 bases removed from V and 2 bases from J, the gap between germline ends came to 10 bases. The CDR3 DNA sequence: TGTGCCAGTTCATGGGGGGCCTACAATGAGCAGTTCTTC. Translation gives CASSWGAYNEQFF. Full variable domain (remainder filled in from reference TRBV19 and TRBJ2-1): DGGITQSPKYLFRKEGQNVTLSCEQNLNHDAMYWYRQDPGQGLRLIYYSQIVNDFQKGDIAEGYSVSREKKESFPLTVTSAQKNPTAFYLCASSWGAYNEQFFGPGTRLTVL.

This chain links TRBV6-4 with TRBJ2-2; D is possibly TRBD2 (6 bases). V gave up 5 bases and J gave up 7 bases, with 14 bases separating them. The germline CDR1 and CDR2 sequences are MRHNA and SNTAGT. This CDR3 is 14 amino acids long. The CDR3 sequence is CASSPTSLGGELFF. The CDR3 DNA reads as TGTGCCAGCAGTCCAACTAGCCTCGGCGGGGAGCTGTTTTTT.

The chain combines TRBV5-8 with TRBJ2-1; 7 nucleotides align to TRBD2. CDR3 length equals 17 residues. CDR1 is SGHTS, CDR2 YDEGEE, per germline. V shed 4 bases, J shed 4 bases, and the junction held 14 bases outside the gene matches. The CDR3: CASSLYAGELMYNEQFF. The CDR3, as DNA: TGTGCCAGCAGCCTCTACGCGGGGGAGCTAATGTACAATGAGCAGTTCTTC.

V gene TRBV4-2 combines with J gene TRBJ1-5; D remains unclear. V gave up 0 bases and J gave up 3 bases, with 12 bases separating them. The germline V gene has CDR1 LGHNA and CDR2 YNFKEQ. The CDR3 length is 16 residues. The CDR3 DNA follows: TGTGCCAGCAGCCAAGATAAGAATAGCTTCAATCAGCCCCAGCATTTT. Its translation is CASSQDKNSFNQPQHF.

The chain joins TRBV30 to TRBJ2-5, with D perhaps matching TRBD2 (5 bases). The germline V gene encodes CDR1 GTSNPN and CDR2 SVGIG (reference sequence). This CDR3 contains 14 residues. The V and J ends lost 3 bases and 5 bases respectively, with 16 bases between them. The CDR3, as DNA: TGTGCCTGGAGCGGCGGGCCCCGTAGGGAGACCCAGTACTTC. As protein: CAWSGGPRRETQYF. Full variable domain (rest looked up from reference TRBV30 and TRBJ2-5): SQTIHQWPATLVQPVGSPLSLECTVEGTSNPNLYWYRQAAGRGLQLLFYSVGIGQISSEVPQNLSASRPQDRQFILSSKKLLLSDSGFYLCAWSGGPRRETQYFGPGTRLLVL.

This chain joins TRBV5-6 and TRBJ2-1; D remains ambiguous. CDR1 and CDR2 from the germline V gene are SGHDT and YYEEEE. Deletions cut 4 bases from V and 7 bases from J, with 9 bases between. The CDR3 spans 12 residues. The CDR3 reads CASSHTYNEQFF. The DNA of the CDR3 is TGTGCCAGCAGCCATACTTATAATGAGCAGTTCTTC.

This clone was found a few times. The chain has TRBV9 and TRBJ1-2; D possibly corresponds to TRBD1 (6 bases). Trimming took 2 bases from V and 4 from J, leaving 12 bases between them. The CDR3 consists of 14 residues. Germline V gene sequence: CDR1 SGDLS, CDR2 YYNGEE. CDR3 nucleotides: TGTGCCAGCAGCGTTTCAGGGGCTACCTATGGCTACACCTTC. Translated: CASSVSGATYGYTF.

The chain couples TRBV7-8 to TRBJ1-1; 7 nucleotides agree with TRBD1. The CDR3 is 15 residues long. V shed 5 bases, J shed 2 bases, and the junction held 8 bases outside the gene matches. Germline lookup yields CDR1 SGHVS and CDR2 FQNEAQ. The CDR3 sequence: CASSAPTGPNTEAFF. The CDR3 nucleotides read TGTGCCAGCAGCGCACCGACAGGGCCTAACACTGAAGCTTTCTTT.

This clone was recorded only once. The chain links TRBV4-3 to TRBJ2-2; TRBD1 might be the D (6 bases). V lost 4 bases, J lost 1 base, and 10 bases lay in between. This CDR3 has 15 residues. Germline V lookup: CDR1 LGHNA, CDR2 YSLEER. Here the CDR3 DNA reads TGCGCCAGCAGCCTACGGACAGTGAACACCGGGGAGCTGTTTTTT. Protein: CASSLRTVNTGELFF.

The rearrangement uses TRBV5-4 and TRBJ1-2, with 7 bases that match TRBD1. The germline CDR1 and CDR2 sequences are SGHNT and YYREEE (reference sequence). The CDR3 length is 15 residues. The trim removed 1 base at V and 6 bases at J, leaving 9 bases unmatched. CDR3 nucleotide sequence: TGTGCCAGCAGCTTGTTGGTGACAGGGTCGGATGGCTACACCTTC. Encoded protein: CASSLLVTGSDGYTF. The complete variable domain, with remaining parts taken from reference TRBV5-4 and TRBJ1-2, reads ETGVTQSPTHLIKTRGQQVTLRCSSQSGHNTVSWYQQALGQGPQFIFQYYREEENGRGNFPPRFSGLQFPNYSSELNVNALELDDSALYLCASSLLVTGSDGYTFGSGTRLTVV.

The chain is built from TRBV7-9 and TRBJ1-1, with D possibly matching TRBD1 (5 bases). The CDR3 runs to 14 residues. Germline V gene lookup returns CDR1 SEHNR and CDR2 FQNEAQ (reference sequence). The V end lost 3 bases, the J end lost 4 bases, and 12 bases lay between the germline ends. This CDR3 reads CASSFPVGGTEAFF. The CDR3 bases are TGTGCCAGCAGCTTTCCAGTGGGGGGCACTGAAGCTTTCTTT.

In its sample, this clone was seen once. The V and J genes are TRBV5-6 and TRBJ2-1; weak D call: TRBD1 (5 bases). The germline V gene has CDR1 SGHDT and CDR2 YYEEEE. The CDR3 extends over 14 amino acids. V was pared by 4 bases and J by 5 bases, with 13 bases between. CDR3 loop: CASSRPPDNNEQFF. As DNA, the CDR3 is TGTGCCAGCAGCCGCCCCCCGGACAACAATGAGCAGTTCTTC. Supplemented by reference TRBV5-6 and TRBJ2-1, the full variable domain reads DAGVTQSPTHLIKTRGQQVTLRCSPKSGHDTVSWYQQALGQGPQFIFQYYEEEERQRGNFPDRFSGHQFPNYSSELNVNALLLGDSALYLCASSRPPDNNEQFFGPGTRLTVL.

The chain recombines TRBV5-1 with TRBJ2-5; TRBD2 is a possible D gene (5 bases). The germline gives CDR1 SGHRS, CDR2 YFSETQ. The CDR3 has 16 residues. Trimming pared 5 bases from V and 1 base from J, leaving 18 bases between. The CDR3 loop is CASSYVTTGIQETQYF. CDR3 sequence (DNA): TGCGCCAGCAGTTACGTCACGACGGGGATCCAAGAGACCCAGTACTTC. Full variable domain (remainder filled in from reference TRBV5-1 and TRBJ2-5): KAGVTQTPRYLIKTRGQQVTLSCSPISGHRSVSWYQQTPGQGLQFLFEYFSETQRNKGNFPGRFSGRQFSNSRSEMNVSTLELGDSALYLCASSYVTTGIQETQYFGPGTRLLVL.

The V and J genes are TRBV5-6 and TRBJ1-1; the D gene is possibly TRBD1 (5 bases). V was trimmed by 6 bases and J by 0 bases, leaving 18 bases between them. The CDR3 extends over 16 amino acids. Germline lookup yields CDR1 SGHDT and CDR2 YYEEEE. Written as DNA, the CDR3 is TGTGCCAGCAACAGGTCGCCAGGCAACATGAACACTGAAGCTTTCTTT. It is translated as CASNRSPGNMNTEAFF.

The rearrangement joins TRBV4-3 to TRBJ1-4; TRBD1 aligns across 8 bases. V dropped 3 bases and J dropped 4; count of bases not matched to a gene: 4. This CDR3 spans 15 amino acids. CDR1 and CDR2 (germline): LGHNA, YSLEER. The CDR3 loop is CASSQSDRGNEKLFF. CDR3 in DNA: TGCGCCAGCAGCCAGTCAGACAGGGGTAATGAAAAACTGTTTTTT.

This CDR3 is CASSPERTDTQYF. Here the CDR3 DNA reads TGTGCCAGCAGCCCTGAGAGGACAGATACGCAGTATTTT. This chain uses TRBV7-2 with TRBJ2-3, with D unresolved. Per germline, CDR1 SGHTA and CDR2 FQGNSA. The V and J ends lost 5 bases and 3 bases respectively, with 9 bases between them. CDR3 length: 13 amino acids.

This rearrangement joins TRBV11-2 to TRBJ2-7, with D perhaps matching TRBD2 (5 bases). The CDR3 consists of 15 residues. Between the trimmed V and J ends, which lost 6 bases and 3 bases, there was a span of 18 bases. Germline V CDR1 and CDR2: SGHAT, FQNNGV. The CDR3 sequence is CASRGRRGWGYEQYF. The CDR3 bases are TGTGCCAGCAGAGGAAGGCGCGGGTGGGGCTACGAGCAGTACTTC.

The CDR3 DNA reads TGTGCCAGCAGACCCGGGACAGCGCAATACAATGAGCAGTTCTTC. This sequence encodes CASRPGTAQYNEQFF. The chain couples TRBV7-9 to TRBJ2-1, with TRBD1 identical over 7 bases. CDR1 is SEHNR, CDR2 FQNEAQ, per germline (reference sequence). This CDR3 is built from 15 residues. The ends lost 6 bases at V and 4 bases at J; junction bases unmatched: 9.

A few counts support this clone. This chain joins TRBV10-3 and TRBJ1-1; 12 bases fit TRBD1. V was pared by 8 bases and J by 1 base, with 8 bases of the junction left unmatched. CDR1 is ENHRY and CDR2 is SYGVKD in the germline V gene. This CDR3 is 16 amino acids long. CDR3 nucleotide sequence: TGTGCCATCTCCGGGACAGGGGGCCAACAGAACACTGAAGCTTTCTTT. Its translation: CAISGTGGQQNTEAFF.